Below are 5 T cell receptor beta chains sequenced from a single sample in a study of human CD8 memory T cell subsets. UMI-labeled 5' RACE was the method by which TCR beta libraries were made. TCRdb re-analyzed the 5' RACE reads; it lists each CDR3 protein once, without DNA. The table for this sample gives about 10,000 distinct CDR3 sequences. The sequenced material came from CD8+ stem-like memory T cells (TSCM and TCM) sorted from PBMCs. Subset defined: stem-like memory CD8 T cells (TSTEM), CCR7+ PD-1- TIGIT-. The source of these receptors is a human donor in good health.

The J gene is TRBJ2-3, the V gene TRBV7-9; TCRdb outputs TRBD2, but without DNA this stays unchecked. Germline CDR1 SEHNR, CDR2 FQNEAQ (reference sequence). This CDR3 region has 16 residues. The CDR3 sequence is CASSSGLAGNTDTQYF.

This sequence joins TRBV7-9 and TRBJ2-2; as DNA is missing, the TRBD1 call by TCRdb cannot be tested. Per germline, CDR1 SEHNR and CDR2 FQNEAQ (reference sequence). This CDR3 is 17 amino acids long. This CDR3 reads CASSFPHDRGDTGELFF.

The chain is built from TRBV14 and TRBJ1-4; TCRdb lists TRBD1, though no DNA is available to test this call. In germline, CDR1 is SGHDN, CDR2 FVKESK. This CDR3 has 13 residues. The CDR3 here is CASSQDKGDRLFF. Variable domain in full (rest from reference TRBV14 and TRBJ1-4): EAGVTQFPSHSVIEKGQTVTLRCDPISGHDNLYWYRRVMGKEIKFLLHFVKESKQDESGMPNNRFLAERTGGTYSTLKVQPAELEDSGVYFCASSQDKGDRLFFGSGTQLSVL.

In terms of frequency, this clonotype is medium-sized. The CDR3 loop is CASSFRGGDTEAFF. The genes are TRBV5-1 and TRBJ1-1. The CDR3 is 14 amino acids. Germline CDR1 and CDR2: SGHRS and YFSETQ.

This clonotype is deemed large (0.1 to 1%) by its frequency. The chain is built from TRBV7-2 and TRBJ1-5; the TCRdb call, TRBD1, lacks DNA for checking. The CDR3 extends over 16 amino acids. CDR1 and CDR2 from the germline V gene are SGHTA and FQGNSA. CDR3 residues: CASSSGTPYSNQPQHF.